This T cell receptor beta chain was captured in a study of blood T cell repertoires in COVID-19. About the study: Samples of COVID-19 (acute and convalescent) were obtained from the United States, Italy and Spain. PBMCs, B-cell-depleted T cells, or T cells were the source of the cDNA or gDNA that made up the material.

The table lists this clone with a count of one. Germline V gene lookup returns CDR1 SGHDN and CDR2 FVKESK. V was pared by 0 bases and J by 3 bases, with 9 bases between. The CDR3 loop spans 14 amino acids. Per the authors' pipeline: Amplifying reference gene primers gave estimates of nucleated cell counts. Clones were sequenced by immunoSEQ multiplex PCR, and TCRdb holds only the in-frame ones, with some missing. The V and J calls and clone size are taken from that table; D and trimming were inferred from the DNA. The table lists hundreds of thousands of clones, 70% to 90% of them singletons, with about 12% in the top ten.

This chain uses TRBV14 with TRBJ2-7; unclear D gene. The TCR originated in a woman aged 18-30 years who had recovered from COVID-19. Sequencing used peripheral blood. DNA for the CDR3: TGTGCCAGCAGCCAAGATCCGAGGAGCTACGAGCAGTACTTC. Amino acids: CASSQDPRSYEQYF.